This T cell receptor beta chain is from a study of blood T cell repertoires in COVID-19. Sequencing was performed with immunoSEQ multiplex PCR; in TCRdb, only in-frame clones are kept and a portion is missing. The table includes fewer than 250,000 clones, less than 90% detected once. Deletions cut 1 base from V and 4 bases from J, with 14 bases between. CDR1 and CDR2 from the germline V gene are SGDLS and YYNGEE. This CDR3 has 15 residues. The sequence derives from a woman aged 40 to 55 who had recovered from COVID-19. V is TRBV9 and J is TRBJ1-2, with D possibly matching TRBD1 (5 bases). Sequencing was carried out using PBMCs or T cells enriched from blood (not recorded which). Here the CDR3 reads CASSVTTGGIYGYTF. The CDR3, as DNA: TGTGCCAGCAGCGTAACCACTGGGGGGATCTATGGCTACACCTTC.